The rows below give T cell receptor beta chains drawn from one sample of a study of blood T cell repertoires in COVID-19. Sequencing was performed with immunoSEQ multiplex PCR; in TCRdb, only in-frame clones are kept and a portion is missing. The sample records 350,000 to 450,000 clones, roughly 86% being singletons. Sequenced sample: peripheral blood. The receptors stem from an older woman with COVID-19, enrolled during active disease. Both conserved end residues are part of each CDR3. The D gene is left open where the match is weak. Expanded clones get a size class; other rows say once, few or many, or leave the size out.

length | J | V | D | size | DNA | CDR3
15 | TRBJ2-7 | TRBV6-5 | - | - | TGTGCCAGCAGAGCCTCGGGGGGCCTGGGGCACGAGCAGTACTTC | CASRASGGLGHEQYF
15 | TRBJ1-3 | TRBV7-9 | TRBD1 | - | TGTGCCAGCAGCTTTTCCAGGGGGCCTGGAAACACCATATATTTT | CASSFSRGPGNTIYF
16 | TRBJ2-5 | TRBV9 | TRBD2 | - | TGTGCCAGCAGCGTAGCTCCCAGCGGGGCTTCGGAGACCCAGTACTTC | CASSVAPSGASETQYF
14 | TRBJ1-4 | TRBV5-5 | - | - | TGTGCCAGCAGTTCACAGGGCCAGTTTAAAAAACTGTTTTTT | CASSSQGQFKKLFF
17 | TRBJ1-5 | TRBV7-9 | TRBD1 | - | TGTGCCAGCAGCTTAGGGGGGGACAGTTTTAGCAATCAGCCCCAGCATTTT | CASSLGGDSFSNQPQHF
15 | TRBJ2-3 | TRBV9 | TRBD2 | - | TGTGCCAGCAGCGTAGGAAATAGCGGGACAGATACGCAGTATTTT | CASSVGNSGTDTQYF
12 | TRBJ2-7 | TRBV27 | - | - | TGTGCCAGCAGTTCGGACAGCTACGAGCAGTACTTC | CASSSDSYEQYF
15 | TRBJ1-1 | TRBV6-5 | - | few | TGTGCCAGCAGTTTACGGAGACCAATGAACACTGAAGCTTTCTTT | CASSLRRPMNTEAFF
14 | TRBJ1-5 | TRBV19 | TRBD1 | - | TGTGCCAGTAGATCAAGGACAGGTAATCAGCCCCAGCATTTT | CASRSRTGNQPQHF
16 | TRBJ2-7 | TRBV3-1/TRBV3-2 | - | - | TGTGCCAGCAGCCATGCTGCGGGGCGGTTCTCCTACGAGCAGTACTTC | CASSHAAGRFSYEQYF
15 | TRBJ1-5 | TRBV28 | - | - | TGTGCCAGCAGTTTAAGTTTTCCAGTAAATCAGCCCCAGCATTTT | CASSLSFPVNQPQHF
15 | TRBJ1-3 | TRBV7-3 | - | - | TGTGCCAGCAGCGTCGCAGCAGGGGTTGGAAACACCATATATTTT | CASSVAAGVGNTIYF
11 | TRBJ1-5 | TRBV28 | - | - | TGTGCCAGCAGTTTAATGGAGCGGCAGCATTTT | CASSLMERQHF
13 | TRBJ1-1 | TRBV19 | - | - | TGTGCCAGTAGTATCGGCAGGGGCCGAACGGCTTTCTTT | CASSIGRGRTAFF
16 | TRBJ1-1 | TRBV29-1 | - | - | TGCAGCGTTGGGGAGGGTCGACAGACCGGAACCACTGAAGCTTTCTTT | CSVGEGRQTGTTEAFF
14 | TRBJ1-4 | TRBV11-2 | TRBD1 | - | TGTGCCAGCAGCCCGGACAGGGTTAGTGAAAAACTGTTTTTT | CASSPDRVSEKLFF
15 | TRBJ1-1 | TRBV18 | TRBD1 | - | TGTGCCAGCTCACTAGCCGGGACAGTTAACACTGAAGCTTTCTTT | CASSLAGTVNTEAFF
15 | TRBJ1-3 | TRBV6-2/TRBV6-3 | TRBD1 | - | TGTGCCAGCAGTTACGGGACAGGCGTTGGAAACACCATATATTTT | CASSYGTGVGNTIYF